This is a list of T cell receptor beta chains from one sample in a study of blood T cell repertoires in COVID-19. The repertoire was sequenced with immunoSEQ multiplex PCR; TCRdb's copy has only in-frame clones and lacks some. The table shows a few hundred thousand clones, with about 83% occurring only once. Material for sequencing was peripheral blood. The receptors were sampled from a woman younger than 45 with COVID-19, enrolled during active disease. Each CDR3 is given with its conserved first and last residue. D genes are given only for firm matches. Some rows have no size entry. The others give once, few or many, or a class for an expanded clone.

clone_size j_call d_call v_call cdr3_aa cdr3_nt
NA TRBJ1-2 NA TRBV25-1 CASKGEQGFSGYTF TGTGCCAGCAAAGGTGAACAGGGATTCTCTGGCTACACCTTC
NA TRBJ1-1 NA TRBV6-5 CASRYEGEVIEAFF TGTGCCAGCAGGTACGAAGGGGAGGTAATTGAAGCTTTCTTT
NA TRBJ2-3 TRBD2 TRBV7-3 CASSQLAGDTDTQYF TGTGCCAGCAGCCAACTAGCGGGAGATACAGATACGCAGTATTTT
once TRBJ1-1 TRBD1 TRBV30 CAGDRGMMNTEAFF TGTGCCGGGGACAGGGGCATGATGAACACTGAAGCTTTCTTT
many TRBJ2-2 NA TRBV5-5 CASSLIGGTGELFF TGTGCCAGCAGCTTGATCGGGGGCACCGGGGAGCTGTTTTTT
once TRBJ1-5 TRBD1 TRBV30 CAWSDGTGWRNQPQHF TGTGCCTGGAGCGATGGGACAGGGTGGCGAAATCAGCCCCAGCATTTT
NA TRBJ2-5 TRBD1 TRBV5-1 CASSLPGGAETQYF TGCGCCAGCAGCTTGCCAGGGGGCGCGGAGACCCAGTACTTC
few TRBJ2-3 TRBD2 TRBV13 CASSKAGMSTDTQYF TGTGCCAGCAGTAAAGCGGGAATGTCTACAGATACGCAGTATTTT
few TRBJ2-1 NA TRBV20-1 CSAPYYNEQFF TGCAGTGCTCCTTACTACAATGAGCAGTTCTTC
NA TRBJ2-1 TRBD2 TRBV9 CASSVAGTKHEQFF TGTGCCAGCAGCGTAGCAGGGACTAAGCATGAGCAGTTCTTC
NA TRBJ2-2 NA TRBV27 CASSLGAGGNGELFF TGTGCCAGCAGTTTAGGGGCAGGGGGGAACGGGGAGCTGTTTTTT
NA TRBJ2-7 NA TRBV5-1 CASSLEGAYEQYF TGCGCCAGCAGCTTGGAAGGGGCCTACGAGCAGTACTTC
NA TRBJ1-1 TRBD1 TRBV28 CASRTGGGHTEAFF TGTGCCAGCAGGACAGGGGGCGGGCACACTGAAGCTTTCTTT
NA TRBJ2-2 TRBD2 TRBV5-4 CASRYTSGRTTGELFF TGTGCCAGCAGGTATACTAGCGGGAGGACCACTGGGGAGCTGTTTTTT
few TRBJ2-5 TRBD2 TRBV24-1 CATSLSGGYQETQYF TGTGCCACCAGTCTGAGCGGGGGGTACCAAGAGACCCAGTACTTC
few TRBJ2-3 NA TRBV5-4 CASSFRGNTDTQYF TGTGCCAGCAGCTTTAGAGGAAACACAGATACGCAGTATTTT
NA TRBJ1-2 TRBD1 TRBV5-5 CASSFDRGSYGYTF TGTGCCAGCAGCTTCGACAGGGGGTCCTATGGCTACACCTTC
NA TRBJ2-5 NA TRBV6-2/TRBV6-3 CASSPGQYQETQYF TGTGCCAGCAGTCCCGGACAGTACCAAGAGACCCAGTACTTC
NA TRBJ2-3 TRBD2 TRBV2 CASKTGGGTDTQYF TGTGCCAGCAAAACGGGAGGGGGCACAGATACGCAGTATTTT
NA TRBJ1-1 TRBD1 TRBV5-1 CASSPGTGENTEAFF TGCGCCAGCAGCCCCGGGACAGGAGAGAACACTGAAGCTTTCTTT
few TRBJ2-5 TRBD1 TRBV7-9 CASSSTGGRETQYF TGTGCCAGCAGCTCTACAGGGGGACGAGAGACCCAGTACTTC
NA TRBJ2-1 TRBD2 TRBV28 CASTLAGGYNEQFF TGTGCCAGCACTCTAGCGGGGGGGTACAATGAGCAGTTCTTC
NA TRBJ2-3 TRBD2 TRBV5-1 CASSQVGGSSDTQYF TGCGCCAGCAGCCAGGTCGGCGGGAGCTCAGATACGCAGTATTTT
NA TRBJ1-1 NA TRBV9 CASSVGPERAEAFF TGTGCCAGCAGCGTCGGCCCGGAGAGAGCTGAAGCTTTCTTT
NA TRBJ2-1 NA TRBV6-1 CASSEASERNEQFF TGTGCCAGCAGTGAAGCTAGCGAGAGAAATGAGCAGTTCTTC
NA TRBJ1-1 NA TRBV25-1 CASSDFSGDLTEAFF TGTGCCAGCAGTGATTTCTCAGGGGATCTTACTGAAGCTTTCTTT
NA TRBJ1-2 NA TRBV4-2 CASSQDWEQGEYGYTF TGTGCCAGCAGCCAAGATTGGGAACAGGGAGAATATGGCTACACCTTC
NA TRBJ2-1 TRBD2 TRBV7-6 CASSLIPGLAITGGNEQFF TGTGCCAGCAGCCTAATCCCGGGACTAGCAATAACTGGGGGTAATGAGCAGTTCTTC
NA TRBJ2-1 NA TRBV5-1 CASSLEREQFF TGCGCCAGCAGCTTGGAGCGGGAGCAGTTCTTC
few TRBJ2-5 NA TRBV5-1 CASMLPKGGGQETQYF TGCGCCAGCATGCTCCCTAAAGGAGGAGGACAAGAGACCCAGTACTTC
NA TRBJ1-4 NA TRBV7-2 CASSLVRGPKLFF TGTGCCAGCAGCTTAGTTAGGGGTCCAAAACTGTTTTTT
NA TRBJ2-1 TRBD1 TRBV6-6 CASSYATGASYNEQFF TGTGCCAGCAGTTACGCCACAGGGGCCTCCTACAATGAGCAGTTCTTC
NA TRBJ1-2 NA TRBV9 CASSPPALRERGYTF TGTGCCAGCAGCCCCCCCGCCCTCAGGGAACGTGGCTACACCTTC
NA TRBJ2-2 TRBD2 TRBV7-6 CASSPREGRGTGELFF TGTGCCAGCAGCCCGCGGGAGGGCCGTGGCACCGGGGAGCTGTTTTTT
NA TRBJ1-6 NA TRBV4-3 CASSQDRGDSPLHF TGCGCCAGCAGCCAAGATCGCGGGGATTCACCCCTCCACTTT
NA TRBJ2-4 NA TRBV11-2 CASSLAGSQNIQYF TGTGCCAGCAGCTTGGCCGGGTCCCAAAACATTCAGTACTTC